Reported below is one T cell receptor beta chain. In the original analysis: Amplification of reference gene primers provided the estimated nucleated cell counts. Data came from immunoSEQ multiplex PCR; TCRdb stores just in-frame clones and leaves some out. The V and J calls and the clone size are those of that table, but D and trimming were determined from the DNA. The table lists approximately 160,000 clones, 70% to 80% of them singletons. This CDR3 region has 12 residues. Germline CDR1 and CDR2: LNHDA and SQIVND (reference sequence). Trimming removed 1 base from V and 5 bases from J, with 6 bases in between. This entry belongs to a study of blood T cell repertoires in COVID-19. About the research overall: Samples representing acute and convalescent COVID-19 were sourced from the United States, Italy and Spain. T cells, B-cell-depleted T cells, or PBMCs provided the cDNA or gDNA that served as material.

The chain is built from TRBV19 and TRBJ2-7; D not certain. The source of this sequence is a man in his sixties with acute or convalescent COVID-19. Material: peripheral blood. CDR3 DNA: TGTGCCAGTAGTATAGGAGGTGACGAGCAGTACTTC. Amino acids: CASSIGGDEQYF.